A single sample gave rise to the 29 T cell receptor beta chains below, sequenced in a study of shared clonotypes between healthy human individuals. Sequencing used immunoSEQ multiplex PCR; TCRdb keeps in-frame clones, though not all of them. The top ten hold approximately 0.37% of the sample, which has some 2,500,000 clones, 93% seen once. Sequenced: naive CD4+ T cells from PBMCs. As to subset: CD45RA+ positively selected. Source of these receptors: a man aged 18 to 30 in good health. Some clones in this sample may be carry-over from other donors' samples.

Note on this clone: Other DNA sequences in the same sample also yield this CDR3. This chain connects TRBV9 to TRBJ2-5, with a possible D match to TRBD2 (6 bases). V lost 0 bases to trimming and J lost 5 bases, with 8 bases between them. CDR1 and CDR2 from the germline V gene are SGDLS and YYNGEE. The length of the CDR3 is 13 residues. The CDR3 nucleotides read TGTGCCAGCAGCGTAGGTGGGGGGGAGACCCAGTACTTC. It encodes CASSVGGGETQYF.

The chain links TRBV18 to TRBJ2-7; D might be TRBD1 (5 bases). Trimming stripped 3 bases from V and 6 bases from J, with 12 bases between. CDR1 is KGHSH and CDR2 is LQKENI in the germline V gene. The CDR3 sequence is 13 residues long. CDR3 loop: CASSPLGALEQYF. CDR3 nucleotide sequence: TGTGCCAGCTCACCCCTAGGGGCCCTCGAGCAGTACTTC. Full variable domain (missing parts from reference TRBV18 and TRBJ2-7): NAGVMQNPRHLVRRRGQEARLRCSPMKGHSHVYWYRQLPEEGLKFMVYLQKENIIDESGMPKERFSAEFPKEGPSILRIQQVVRGDSAAYFCASSPLGALEQYFGPGTRLTVT.

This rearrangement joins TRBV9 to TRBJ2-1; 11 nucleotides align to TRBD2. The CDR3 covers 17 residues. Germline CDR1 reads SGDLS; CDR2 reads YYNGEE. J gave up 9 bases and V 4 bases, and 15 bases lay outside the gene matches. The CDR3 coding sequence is TGTGCCAGCAGCCATCCCATGCTAGCGGGAGGTTCCAGTGAGCAGTTCTTC. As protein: CASSHPMLAGGSSEQFF.

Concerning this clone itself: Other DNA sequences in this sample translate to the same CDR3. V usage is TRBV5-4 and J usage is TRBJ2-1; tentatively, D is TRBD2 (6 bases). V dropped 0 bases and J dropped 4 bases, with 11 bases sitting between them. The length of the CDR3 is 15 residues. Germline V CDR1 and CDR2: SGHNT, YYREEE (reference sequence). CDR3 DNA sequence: TGTGCCAGCAGCTTGGATCGGGGGACTTACAATGAGCAGTTCTTC. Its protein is CASSLDRGTYNEQFF.

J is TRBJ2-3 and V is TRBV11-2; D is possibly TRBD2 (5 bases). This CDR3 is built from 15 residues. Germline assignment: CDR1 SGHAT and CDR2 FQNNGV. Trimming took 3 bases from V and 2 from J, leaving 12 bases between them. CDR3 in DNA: TGTGCCAGCAGCTTGGCGGGCCCCCCCACAGATACGCAGTATTTT. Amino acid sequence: CASSLAGPPTDTQYF.

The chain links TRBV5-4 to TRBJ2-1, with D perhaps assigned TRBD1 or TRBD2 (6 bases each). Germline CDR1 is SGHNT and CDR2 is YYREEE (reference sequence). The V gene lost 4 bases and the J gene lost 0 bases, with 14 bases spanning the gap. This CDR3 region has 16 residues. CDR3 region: CASSTQGRPSYNEQFF. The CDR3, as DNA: TGTGCCAGCAGCACCCAGGGGAGGCCCTCCTACAATGAGCAGTTCTTC.

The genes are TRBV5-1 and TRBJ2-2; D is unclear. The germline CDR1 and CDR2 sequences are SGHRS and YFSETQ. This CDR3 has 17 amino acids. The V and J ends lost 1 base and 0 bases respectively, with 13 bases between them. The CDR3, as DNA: TGCGCCAGCAGCTTGCAAGGCACTCGGGCGAACACCGGGGAGCTGTTTTTT. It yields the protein CASSLQGTRANTGELFF.

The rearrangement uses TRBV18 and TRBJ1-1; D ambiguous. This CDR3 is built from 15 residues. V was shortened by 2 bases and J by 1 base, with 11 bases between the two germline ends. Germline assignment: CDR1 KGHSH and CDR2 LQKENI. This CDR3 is CASSPSLVRNTEAFF. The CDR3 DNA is TGTGCCAGCTCACCAAGTCTGGTTCGGAACACTGAAGCTTTCTTT.

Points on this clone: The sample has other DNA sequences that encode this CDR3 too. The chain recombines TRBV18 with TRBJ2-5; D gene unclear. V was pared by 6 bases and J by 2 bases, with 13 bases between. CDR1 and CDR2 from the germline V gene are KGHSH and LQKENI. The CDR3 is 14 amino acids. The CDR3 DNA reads TGTGCCAGCTCGCCGGACCGGATACAAGAGACCCAGTACTTC. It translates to CASSPDRIQETQYF.

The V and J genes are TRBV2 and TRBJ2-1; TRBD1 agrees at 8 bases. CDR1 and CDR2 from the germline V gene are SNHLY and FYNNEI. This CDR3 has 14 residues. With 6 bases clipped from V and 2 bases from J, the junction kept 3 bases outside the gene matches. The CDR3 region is CASSRTGTYNEQFF. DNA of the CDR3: TGTGCCAGCAGCCGGACAGGGACCTACAATGAGCAGTTCTTC.

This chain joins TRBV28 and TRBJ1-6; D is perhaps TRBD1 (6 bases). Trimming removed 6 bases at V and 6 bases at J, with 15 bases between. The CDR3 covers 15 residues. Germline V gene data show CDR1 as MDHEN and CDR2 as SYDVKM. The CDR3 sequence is CASSPTGFLNSPLHF. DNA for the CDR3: TGTGCCAGCAGCCCAACAGGGTTCCTTAATTCACCCCTCCACTTT.

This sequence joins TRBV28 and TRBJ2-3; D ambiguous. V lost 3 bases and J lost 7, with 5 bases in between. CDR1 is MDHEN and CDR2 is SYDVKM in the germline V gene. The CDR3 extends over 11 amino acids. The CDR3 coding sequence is TGTGCCAGCAGTTTGTACCATACGCAGTATTTT. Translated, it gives CASSLYHTQYF.

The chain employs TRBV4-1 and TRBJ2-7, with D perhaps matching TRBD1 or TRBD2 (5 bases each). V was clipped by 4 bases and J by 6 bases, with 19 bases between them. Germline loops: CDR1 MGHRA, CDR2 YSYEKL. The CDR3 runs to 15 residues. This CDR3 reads CASSPGVQGISEQYF. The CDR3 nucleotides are TGCGCCAGCAGCCCCGGGGTCCAGGGCATCTCCGAGCAGTACTTC.

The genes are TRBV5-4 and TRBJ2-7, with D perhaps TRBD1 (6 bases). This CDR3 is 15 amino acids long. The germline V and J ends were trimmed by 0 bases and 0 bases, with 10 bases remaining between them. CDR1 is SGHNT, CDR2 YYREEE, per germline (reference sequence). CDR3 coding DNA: TGTGCCAGCAGCTTGGACCCAGGGGCCTCCTACGAGCAGTACTTC. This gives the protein CASSLDPGASYEQYF.

For the CDR3, the DNA is TGTGCCAGCAGTCTCCTCCTGGGCTATGGCTACACCTTC. It specifies CASSLLLGYGYTF. V is TRBV28 and J is TRBJ1-2; D gene unclear. Trimming cost V 5 bases and J 4 bases, with 11 bases left between them. Germline CDR1 reads MDHEN; CDR2 reads SYDVKM. This CDR3 spans 13 amino acids.

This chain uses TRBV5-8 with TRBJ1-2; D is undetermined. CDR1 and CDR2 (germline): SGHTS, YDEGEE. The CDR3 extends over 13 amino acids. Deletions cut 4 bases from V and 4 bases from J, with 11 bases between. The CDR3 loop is CASSHRLGYGYTF. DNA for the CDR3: TGTGCCAGCAGCCACCGCTTGGGCTATGGCTACACCTTC.

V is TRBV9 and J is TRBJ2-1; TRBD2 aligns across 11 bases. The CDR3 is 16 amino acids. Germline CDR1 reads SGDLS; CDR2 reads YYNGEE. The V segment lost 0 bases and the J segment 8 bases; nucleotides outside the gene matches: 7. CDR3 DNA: TGTGCCAGCAGCGTAGCCCCCGCGGGACTAGCGGATGAGCAGTTCTTC. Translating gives CASSVAPAGLADEQFF.

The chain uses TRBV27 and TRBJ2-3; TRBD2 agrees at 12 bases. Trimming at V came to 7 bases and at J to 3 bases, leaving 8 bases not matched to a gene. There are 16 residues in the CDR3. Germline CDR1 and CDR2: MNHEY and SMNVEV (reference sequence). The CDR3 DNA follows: TGTGCCAGCATATCGGCGGGACTAGCGGGTACAGATACGCAGTATTTT. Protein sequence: CASISAGLAGTDTQYF.

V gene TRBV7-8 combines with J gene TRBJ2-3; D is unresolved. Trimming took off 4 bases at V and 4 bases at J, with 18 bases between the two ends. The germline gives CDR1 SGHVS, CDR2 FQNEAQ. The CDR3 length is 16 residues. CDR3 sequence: CASSWTGLQAADTQYF. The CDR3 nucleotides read TGTGCCAGCAGCTGGACGGGCCTCCAGGCCGCAGATACGCAGTATTTT.

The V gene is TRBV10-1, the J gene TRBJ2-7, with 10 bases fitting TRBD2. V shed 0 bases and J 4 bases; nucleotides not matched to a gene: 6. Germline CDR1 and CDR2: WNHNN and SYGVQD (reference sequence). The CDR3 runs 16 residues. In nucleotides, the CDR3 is TGCGCCAGCAGTGAGTCACTTCTAGCGGGGGATTACGAGCAGTACTTC. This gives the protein CASSESLLAGDYEQYF.

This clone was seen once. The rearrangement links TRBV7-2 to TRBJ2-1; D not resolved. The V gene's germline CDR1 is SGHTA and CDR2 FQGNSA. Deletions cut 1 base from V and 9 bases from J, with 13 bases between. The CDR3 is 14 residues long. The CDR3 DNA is TGTGCCAGCAGCTTAGGGGCTAGTTTTGGTGAGCAGTTCTTC. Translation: CASSLGASFGEQFF. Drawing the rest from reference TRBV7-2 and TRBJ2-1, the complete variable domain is GAGVSQSPSNKVTEKGKDVELRCDPISGHTALYWYRQSLGQGLEFLIYFQGNSAPDKSGLPSDRFSAERTGGSVSTLTIQRTQQEDSAVYLCASSLGASFGEQFFGPGTRLTVL.

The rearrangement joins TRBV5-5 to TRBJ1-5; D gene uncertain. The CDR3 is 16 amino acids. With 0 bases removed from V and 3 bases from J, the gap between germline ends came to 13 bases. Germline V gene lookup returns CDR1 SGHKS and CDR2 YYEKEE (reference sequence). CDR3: CASSLEWPLLNQPQHF. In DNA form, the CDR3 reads TGTGCCAGCAGCTTGGAATGGCCTCTTCTCAATCAGCCCCAGCATTTT.

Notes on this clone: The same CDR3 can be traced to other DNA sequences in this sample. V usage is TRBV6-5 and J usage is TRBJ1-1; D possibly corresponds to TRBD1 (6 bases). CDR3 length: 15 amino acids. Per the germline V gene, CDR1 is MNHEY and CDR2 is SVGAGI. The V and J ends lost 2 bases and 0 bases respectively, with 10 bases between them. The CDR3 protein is CASSYGGAMNTEAFF. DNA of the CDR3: TGTGCCAGCAGTTACGGGGGGGCAATGAACACTGAAGCTTTCTTT.

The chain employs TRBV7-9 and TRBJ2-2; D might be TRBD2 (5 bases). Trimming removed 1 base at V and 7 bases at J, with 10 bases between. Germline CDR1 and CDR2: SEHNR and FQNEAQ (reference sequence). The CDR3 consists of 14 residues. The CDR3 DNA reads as TGTGCCAGCAGCTTAGAGGGAGCGGTCGGGGAGCTGTTTTTT. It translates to CASSLEGAVGELFF.

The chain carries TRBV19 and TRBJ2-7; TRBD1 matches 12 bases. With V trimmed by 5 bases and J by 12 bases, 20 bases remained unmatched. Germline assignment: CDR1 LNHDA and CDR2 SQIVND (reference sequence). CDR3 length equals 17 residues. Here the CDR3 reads CASSVAHEGQGAIGTYF. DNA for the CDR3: TGTGCCAGTAGTGTGGCCCACGAGGGACAGGGGGCGATCGGGACGTACTTC. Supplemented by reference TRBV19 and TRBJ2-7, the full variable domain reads DGGITQSPKYLFRKEGQNVTLSCEQNLNHDAMYWYRQDPGQGLRLIYYSQIVNDFQKGDIAEGYSVSREKKESFPLTVTSAQKNPTAFYLCASSVAHEGQGAIGTYFGPGTRLTVT.

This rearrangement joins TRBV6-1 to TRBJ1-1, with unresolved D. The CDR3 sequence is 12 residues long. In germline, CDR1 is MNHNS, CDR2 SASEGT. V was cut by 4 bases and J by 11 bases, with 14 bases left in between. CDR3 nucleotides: TGTGCCAGCAGTGTCGCCGTCGGAAATGCTTTCTTT. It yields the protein CASSVAVGNAFF.

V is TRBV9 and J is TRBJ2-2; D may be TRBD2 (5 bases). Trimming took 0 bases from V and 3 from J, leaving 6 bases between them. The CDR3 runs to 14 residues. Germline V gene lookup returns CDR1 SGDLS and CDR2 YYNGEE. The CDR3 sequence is CASSVVAHTGELFF. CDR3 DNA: TGTGCCAGCAGCGTAGTAGCGCACACCGGGGAGCTGTTTTTT.

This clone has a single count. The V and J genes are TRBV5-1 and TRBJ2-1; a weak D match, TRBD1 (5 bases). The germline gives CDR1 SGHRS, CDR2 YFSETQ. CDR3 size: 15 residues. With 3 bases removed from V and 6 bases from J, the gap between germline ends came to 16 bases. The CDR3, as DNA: TGCGCCAGCAGCTCCAGGGAAGGTTACTCCAATGAGCAGTTCTTC. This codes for CASSSREGYSNEQFF. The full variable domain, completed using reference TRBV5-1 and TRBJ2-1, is KAGVTQTPRYLIKTRGQQVTLSCSPISGHRSVSWYQQTPGQGLQFLFEYFSETQRNKGNFPGRFSGRQFSNSRSEMNVSTLELGDSALYLCASSSREGYSNEQFFGPGTRLTVL.

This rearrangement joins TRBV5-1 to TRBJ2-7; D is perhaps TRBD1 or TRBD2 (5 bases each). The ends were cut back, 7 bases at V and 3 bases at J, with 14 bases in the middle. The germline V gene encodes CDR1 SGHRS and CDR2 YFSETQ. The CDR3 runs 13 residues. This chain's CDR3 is CASSPGRHYEQYF. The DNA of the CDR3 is TGCGCCAGCTCTCCGGGACGACACTACGAGCAGTACTTC.